The 5 T cell receptor beta chains reported below all come from one sample, sequenced in a study of control samples from healthy donors and cancer patients. The data were produced by immunoSEQ multiplex PCR, yet TCRdb's version contains in-frame clones alone and is incomplete. The data show approximately 190,000 clones, about nine tenths seen once. What was sequenced was blood. The receptors come from a man between 25 and 39 years old in good health.

The chain has TRBV6-5 and TRBJ2-7; 9 nucleotides align to TRBD1. Looked up from germline, CDR1 is MNHEY and CDR2 is SVGAGI. Trimming removed 2 bases from V and 3 bases from J; junction bases left unmatched: 5. CDR3 length equals 15 residues. This CDR3 reads CASSYGQGRIYEQYF. DNA of the CDR3: TGTGCCAGCAGTTACGGACAGGGGAGGATCTACGAGCAGTACTTC.

V and J are TRBV9 and TRBJ2-3, with D possibly being TRBD2 (6 bases). The CDR3 is made up of 17 amino acids. Trimming pared 4 bases from V and 2 bases from J, leaving 20 bases between. Germline assignment: CDR1 SGDLS and CDR2 YYNGEE. The CDR3 loop is CASSLPPGGPNTDTQYF. The CDR3 DNA reads as TGTGCCAGCAGCCTCCCACCCGGGGGACCCAACACAGATACGCAGTATTTT.

The chain recombines TRBV29-1 with TRBJ2-2; 9 nucleotides line up with TRBD2. The trim removed 4 bases at V and 4 bases at J, leaving 1 base unmatched. The CDR3 spans 13 residues. Germline V CDR1 and CDR2: SQVTM, ANQGSEA. The CDR3 nucleotides read TGCAGCGTTGTTAGCGGGAGCACCGGGGAGCTGTTTTTT. It specifies CSVVSGSTGELFF.

The V call is TRBV2, the J call TRBJ2-7; 11 nucleotides align to TRBD2. V lost 6 bases to trimming and J lost 5 bases; unmatched junction nucleotides: 9. The CDR3 totals 15 residues. CDR1 and CDR2 from the germline V gene are SNHLY and FYNNEI. Written as DNA, the CDR3 is TGTGCCAGCAGCTCCATTAGCGGGGGGGTCCACGAGCAGTACTTC. It codes for CASSSISGGVHEQYF.

This chain uses TRBV6-5 with TRBJ2-7; 10 bases agree with TRBD1. The CDR3 length is 13 residues. The V gene end was trimmed by 7 bases and the J gene end by 3 bases; junction bases not matched to a gene: 3. CDR1 and CDR2 (germline): MNHEY, SVGAGI. The CDR3 loop is CASIRTGGYEQYF. In DNA, the CDR3 is TGTGCCAGCATCCGGACAGGGGGCTACGAGCAGTACTTC.